The T cell receptor (beta chain) under discussion was sequenced for a study of CD8+ T cells in alopecia areata. The authors extracted RNA and reverse transcribed it into cDNA as the sequencing template. Data came from immunoSEQ multiplex PCR; TCRdb stores just in-frame clones and leaves some out. The sample contains 95,000 to 100,000 clones, around 60% of which appear only once. Sample treatment: oral pan-JAK inhibitor, 5-10 mg twice daily. Germline V lookup: CDR1 SGDLS, CDR2 YYNGEE. The CDR3 runs to 14 residues. The germline V and J ends were trimmed by 5 bases and 0 bases, with 12 bases remaining between them. Notes on this clone: The antigen is undetermined.

General study points: Scalp clonality, along with expanded CD8+ clones among the top 100, was significantly decreased by tofacitinib. More clonal than normal scalp was lesional scalp, particularly alopecia totalis/universalis.

The sequencing used CD8+ T cells sorted from blood, collected at approximately week 60, from a patient treated with tofacitinib. The TCR originated in a human donor with alopecia areata. The chain uses TRBV9 and TRBJ2-7, with D tentatively TRBD1 (5 bases). CDR3 nucleotides: TGTGCCAGCAGTGCTCAGGGCCCCTCCTACGAGCAGTACTTC. It encodes CASSAQGPSYEQYF.